Listed below are T cell receptor beta chains from one sample, sequenced in a study of T cells in Graves' hyperthyroidism and ophthalmopathy. TCRdb re-analysed the multiplex PCR reads in MiXCR, keeping a single row per CDR3 protein. This table holds about 410,000 distinct CDR3 sequences, approximately 14% found once. Specimen: blood. These receptors came from a man between 18 and 29 years old with Graves' ophthalmopathy. Each CDR3 is given with its conserved first and last residue. Fields, in order: D gene, J gene, clone size, V gene, CDR3 DNA, CDR3 protein. The D gene is left open where the match is weak. Size values are once, few and many counts, or a class for expanded clones, and some rows have none.

.	TRBJ2-3	many	TRBV10-3	TGTGCCATCACCACAAGATTAATAGTTGGTAGCACAGATACGCAGTATTTT	CAITTRLIVGSTDTQYF
.	TRBJ1-5	.	TRBV6-1	TGTGCCAGCAGTGGACAGGTGGATAATCAGCCCCAGCATTTT	CASSGQVDNQPQHF
.	TRBJ2-1	many	TRBV3-1	TGTGCCAGCAGCCCGACTCCAGAGGGGTACAATGAGCAGTTCTTC	CASSPTPEGYNEQFF
TRBD1	TRBJ1-2	many	TRBV12-3/TRBV12-4	TGTGCCAGCAGTTTGGGACAGGGGTCCTATGGCTACACCTTC	CASSLGQGSYGYTF
.	TRBJ1-1	many	TRBV18	TGTGCCAGCTCACCTCCGAACGAGGGGGGTGAAGCTTTCTTT	CASSPPNEGGEAFF
TRBD2	TRBJ2-5	.	TRBV10-1	TGCGCCAGCAGTGAGTCGGCGGGGGGCAAAGAGACCCAGTACTTC	CASSESAGGKETQYF
.	TRBJ1-1	few	TRBV30	TGTGCCTGGAGTGGAATGGTAGGGAACACTGAAGCTTTCTTT	CAWSGMVGNTEAFF
TRBD2	TRBJ2-2	few	TRBV3-1	TGTGCCAGCAGCCAAGATTGGCTAGCGGGAGTACCCGGGGAGCTGTTTTTT	CASSQDWLAGVPGELFF
.	TRBJ1-3	.	TRBV10-3	TGTGCCACCAGTGAGGAACAAGACGGGCCTGGAAACACCATATATTTT	CATSEEQDGPGNTIYF
.	TRBJ1-3	many	TRBV4-1	TGCGCCAGCAGCCAAGGGTCCAGTTTATATGGAAACACCATATATTTT	CASSQGSSLYGNTIYF
.	TRBJ1-2	many	TRBV3-1	TGTGCCAGCAGCCAAGAGGATAGGGGCGGCTACACCTTC	CASSQEDRGGYTF
TRBD2	TRBJ2-1	many	TRBV3-1	TGTGCCAGCAGTCAGACTAGCGTAAAAGACAATGAGCAGTTCTTC	CASSQTSVKDNEQFF
.	TRBJ2-2	.	TRBV30	TGTGCCTGGAGTGTAACGGAGGCACCCGGGGAGCTGTTTTTT	CAWSVTEAPGELFF
TRBD1	TRBJ2-4	many	TRBV5-8	TGTGCCAGCAGACAGACAGGGGGAGAGAACATTCAGTACTTC	CASRQTGGENIQYF
TRBD1	TRBJ2-5	many	TRBV20-1	TGCAGTGCTACCGGGACAGGGAGACAAGAGACCCAGTACTTC	CSATGTGRQETQYF
.	TRBJ2-3	many	TRBV5-1	TGCGCCAGCCGCGAGCCAGGATCAGATACGCAGTATTTT	CASREPGSDTQYF
TRBD1	TRBJ2-3	many	TRBV11-1	TGTGCCAGCAGCTTCTACAGGGGCAGCCCAAATACGCAGTATTTT	CASSFYRGSPNTQYF
.	TRBJ1-5	many	TRBV29-1	TGCAGCGTTGGGGGGAGTCAGCCCCAGCATTTT	CSVGGSQPQHF
.	TRBJ2-7	many	TRBV20-1	TGCAGTGCTGGTGGCACCTACGAGCAGTACTTC	CSAGGTYEQYF
.	TRBJ2-3	.	TRBV30	TGTGCCTGGAGTCCTTCAAGAACTAGCAGGAGCACAGATACGCAGTATTTT	CAWSPSRTSRSTDTQYF
.	TRBJ2-7	many	TRBV15	TGTGCCACCAGCAGAGATGACGGATCCCACGAGCAGTACTTC	CATSRDDGSHEQYF
.	TRBJ1-2	many	TRBV9	TGTGCCAGCAGCGGGAACTACGGGAATAGCTACACCTTC	CASSGNYGNSYTF
.	TRBJ1-1	many	TRBV30	TGTGCCTGGAGTTCGAGCAGGGTGGTAATCACTGAAGCTTTCTTT	CAWSSSRVVITEAFF
.	TRBJ2-3	many	TRBV29-1	TGCAGCGTCTTAGGTGGGGGCACAGATACGCAGTATTTT	CSVLGGGTDTQYF
TRBD1	TRBJ2-7	many	TRBV6-2/TRBV6-3	TGTGCCAGCAAAGGACAGGCCTTCGATTATGTCTACGAGCAGTACTTC	CASKGQAFDYVYEQYF
.	TRBJ2-7	many	TRBV5-1	TGCGCCAGCAGCTTGGTAGGGATCCACGAGCAGTACTTC	CASSLVGIHEQYF
.	TRBJ1-2	many	TRBV11-3	TGTGCCAGCAGCTTCTCCGGGACATTCGACACCTTC	CASSFSGTFDTF
.	TRBJ1-4	.	TRBV24-1	TGTGCCACCAGGGACAGTAATGAAAAACTGTTTTTT	CATRDSNEKLFF
TRBD2	TRBJ2-4	.	TRBV11-2	TGTGCCAGCAGCTTAGTCTATAGCGGGAGCAAAAACATTCAGTACTTC	CASSLVYSGSKNIQYF
TRBD1	TRBJ2-1	many	TRBV6-1	TGTGCCAGTAACCGGGACAGCTACAATGAGCAGTTCTTC	CASNRDSYNEQFF
TRBD2	TRBJ2-2	many	TRBV2	TGTGCCAGCAGTGTCCAGGGACTAGCGGGGTACACCGGGGAGCTGTTTTTT	CASSVQGLAGYTGELFF
TRBD1	TRBJ2-7	many	TRBV3-1	TGTGCCAGCAGCCTCGGACAGGTTGGCTCCTACGAGCAGTACTTC	CASSLGQVGSYEQYF
.	TRBJ1-5	few	TRBV20-1	TGCAGTGCCACGGGGGGGGGGCCTCGGCCCCAGCATTTT	CSATGGGPRPQHF
.	TRBJ1-1	.	TRBV12-5	TGTGCTAGTGGTTTGGAGGGATCTAAAGCTTTCTTT	CASGLEGSKAFF
TRBD1	TRBJ2-3	.	TRBV20-1	TGCAGTGCTAGCGGCAGGGGGCGCACAGATACGCAGTATTTT	CSASGRGRTDTQYF
.	TRBJ2-3	.	TRBV10-2	TGCGCCACCAGGGGGGGTGGGGGCCCCACAGATACGCAGTATTTT	CATRGGGGPTDTQYF
.	TRBJ2-3	few	TRBV6-1	TGTGCCAGCAGTGATACTCGCCCGCAGTATTTT	CASSDTRPQYF
.	TRBJ1-1	many	TRBV19	TGTGCCAGTAGTATGGACCCTCGTCTCAAAGCTTTCTTT	CASSMDPRLKAFF
.	TRBJ2-5	many	TRBV30	TGTGCCTGGAGGGTAGCTACTGAGACCCAGTACTTC	CAWRVATETQYF
.	TRBJ1-5	.	TRBV4-2	TGTGCCAGCAGCCAAGACGGCTTCAATCAGCCCCAGCATTTT	CASSQDGFNQPQHF
TRBD1	TRBJ2-5	many	TRBV7-9	TGTGCCAGCAGCACGACAGGGGTCGAGACCCAGTACTTC	CASSTTGVETQYF
TRBD1	TRBJ1-1	many	TRBV16	TGTGCCAGCAGCCAAAGACAGGGGACGCACCCTGAAGCTTTCTTT	CASSQRQGTHPEAFF
TRBD1	TRBJ1-2	many	TRBV20-1	TGCAGTGCTAGAGCGGACAGGGGATTGAATCATGGCTACACCTTC	CSARADRGLNHGYTF
.	TRBJ2-7	many	TRBV5-6	TGTGCCAGCAGCTGGGGACTTGCTACTTCCTACGAGCAGTACTTC	CASSWGLATSYEQYF
.	TRBJ1-2	few	TRBV6-1	TGTGCCAGCAGTGAAGGGGGCCATGGCTACACCTTC	CASSEGGHGYTF